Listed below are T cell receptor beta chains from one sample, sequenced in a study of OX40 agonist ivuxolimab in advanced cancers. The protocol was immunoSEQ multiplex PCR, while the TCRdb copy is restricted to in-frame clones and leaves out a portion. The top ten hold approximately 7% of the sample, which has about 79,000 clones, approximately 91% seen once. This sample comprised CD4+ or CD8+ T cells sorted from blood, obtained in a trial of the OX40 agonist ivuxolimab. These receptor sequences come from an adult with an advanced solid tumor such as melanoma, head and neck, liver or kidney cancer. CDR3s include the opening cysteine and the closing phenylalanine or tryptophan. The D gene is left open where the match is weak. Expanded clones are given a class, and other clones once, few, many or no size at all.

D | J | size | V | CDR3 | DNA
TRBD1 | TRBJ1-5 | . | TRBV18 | CASSRGQDNQPQHF | TGTGCCAGCTCACGGGGACAGGACAATCAGCCCCAGCATTTT
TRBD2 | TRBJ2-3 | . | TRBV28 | CASSPYPGLATDTQYF | TGTGCCAGCAGTCCTTACCCGGGACTAGCGACAGATACGCAGTATTTT
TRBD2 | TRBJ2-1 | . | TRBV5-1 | CASSSSGTTYNEQFF | TGCGCCAGCAGCTCTTCCGGGACTACCTACAATGAGCAGTTCTTC
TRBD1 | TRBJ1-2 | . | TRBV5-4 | CASSLQGAGGYTF | TGTGCCAGCAGCCTCCAGGGGGCCGGTGGCTACACCTTC
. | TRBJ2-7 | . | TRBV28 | CASSYRVYEQYF | TGTGCCAGCAGTTATAGGGTATACGAGCAGTACTTC
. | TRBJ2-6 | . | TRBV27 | CASSFEEGGSGANVLTF | TGTGCCAGCAGTTTTGAGGAGGGGGGCTCTGGGGCCAACGTCCTGACTTTC
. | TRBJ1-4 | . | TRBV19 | CASSTSGREKLFF | TGTGCCAGTAGTACCTCCGGAAGAGAAAAACTGTTTTTT
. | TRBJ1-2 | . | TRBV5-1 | CASSLVGEPRESDGYTF | TGCGCCAGCAGCTTGGTAGGGGAGCCCCGTGAATCGGATGGCTACACCTTC
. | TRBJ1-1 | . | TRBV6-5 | CASSYGKANTEAFF | TGTGCCAGCAGTTACGGGAAGGCGAACACTGAAGCTTTCTTT
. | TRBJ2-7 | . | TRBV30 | CAWSPGAYEQYF | TGTGCCTGGAGTCCCGGGGCCTACGAGCAGTACTTC
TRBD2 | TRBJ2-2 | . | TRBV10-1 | CASSDQPGLAGGPDTGELFF | TGCGCCAGCAGTGACCAACCGGGACTAGCGGGAGGGCCGGACACCGGGGAGCTGTTTTTT
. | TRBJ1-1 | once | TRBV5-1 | CASSLDRGNTEAFF | TGCGCCAGCAGCTTGGATCGGGGGAACACTGAAGCTTTCTTT
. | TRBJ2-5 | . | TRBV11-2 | CASSSTWGLQETQYF | TGTGCCAGCAGCTCCACATGGGGCCTCCAAGAGACCCAGTACTTC
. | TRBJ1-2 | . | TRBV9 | CASSAAGQREDYTF | TGTGCCAGCAGCGCGGCGGGGCAGAGGGAAGACTACACCTTC
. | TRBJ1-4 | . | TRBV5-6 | CASSSSYGKLFF | TGTGCCAGCAGCTCCTCGTATGGGAAACTGTTTTTT